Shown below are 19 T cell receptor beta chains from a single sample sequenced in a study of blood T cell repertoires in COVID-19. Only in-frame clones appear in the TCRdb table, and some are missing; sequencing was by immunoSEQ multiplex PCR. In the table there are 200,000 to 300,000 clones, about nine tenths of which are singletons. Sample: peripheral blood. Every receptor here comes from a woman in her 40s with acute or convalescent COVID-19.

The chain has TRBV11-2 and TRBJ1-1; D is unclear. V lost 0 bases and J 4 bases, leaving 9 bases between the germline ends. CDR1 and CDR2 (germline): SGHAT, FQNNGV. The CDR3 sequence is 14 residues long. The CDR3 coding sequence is TGTGCCAGCAGCTTAGAGTCTCGAGGCACTGAAGCTTTCTTT. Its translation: CASSLESRGTEAFF.

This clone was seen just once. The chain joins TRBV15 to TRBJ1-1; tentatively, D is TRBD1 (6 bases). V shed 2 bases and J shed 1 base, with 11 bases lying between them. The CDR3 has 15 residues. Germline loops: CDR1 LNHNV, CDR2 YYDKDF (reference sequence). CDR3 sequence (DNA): TGTGCCACCAGCAGACCCGGGACATCGAACACTGAAGCTTTCTTT. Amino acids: CATSRPGTSNTEAFF.

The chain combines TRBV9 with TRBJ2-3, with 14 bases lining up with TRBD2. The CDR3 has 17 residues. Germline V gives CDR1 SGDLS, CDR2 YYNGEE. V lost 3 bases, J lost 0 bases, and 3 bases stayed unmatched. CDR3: CASSGLAGGSSTDTQYF. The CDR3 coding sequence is TGTGCCAGCAGCGGACTAGCGGGGGGGAGTAGCACAGATACGCAGTATTTT.

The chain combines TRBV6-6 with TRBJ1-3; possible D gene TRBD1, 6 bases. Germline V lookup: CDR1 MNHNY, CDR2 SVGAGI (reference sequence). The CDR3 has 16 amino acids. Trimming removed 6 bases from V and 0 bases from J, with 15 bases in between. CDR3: CASSVGQSYSGNTIYF. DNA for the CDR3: TGTGCCAGCAGCGTCGGACAGTCATACTCTGGAAACACCATATATTTT.

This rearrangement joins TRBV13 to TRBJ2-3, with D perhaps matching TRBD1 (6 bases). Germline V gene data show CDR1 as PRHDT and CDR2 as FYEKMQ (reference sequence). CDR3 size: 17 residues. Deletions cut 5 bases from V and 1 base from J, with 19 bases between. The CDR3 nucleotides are TGTGCCAGCAGCGTAACCCATATCAGGGGTCGCACAGATACGCAGTATTTT. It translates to CASSVTHIRGRTDTQYF.

CDR3 coding DNA: TGTGCCAGCAGAAGGGCGGGGGCTTCCTATGGCTACACCTTC. Translating gives CASRRAGASYGYTF. The chain carries TRBV27 and TRBJ1-2; tentative D call: TRBD1 (6 bases). Germline V gene sequence: CDR1 MNHEY, CDR2 SMNVEV (reference sequence). Trimming pared 6 bases from V and 4 bases from J, leaving 15 bases between. The CDR3 loop spans 14 amino acids.

The chain's CDR3 is CASLGVATEAFF. The CDR3 DNA reads as TGTGCCAGCCTAGGGGTGGCCACTGAAGCTTTCTTT. V gene TRBV19 combines with J gene TRBJ1-1; D possibly corresponds to TRBD1 (5 bases). Germline CDR1 reads LNHDA; CDR2 reads SQIVND (reference sequence). Between the trimmed V and J ends, which lost 9 bases and 4 bases, there was a span of 12 bases. The CDR3 loop spans 12 amino acids.

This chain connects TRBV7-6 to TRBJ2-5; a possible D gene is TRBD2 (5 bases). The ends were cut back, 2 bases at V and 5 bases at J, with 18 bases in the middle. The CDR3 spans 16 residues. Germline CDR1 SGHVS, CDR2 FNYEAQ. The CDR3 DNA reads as TGTGCCAGCAGCTTATTGGCCAGCGGCAGTGGGGAGACCCAGTACTTC. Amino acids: CASSLLASGSGETQYF.

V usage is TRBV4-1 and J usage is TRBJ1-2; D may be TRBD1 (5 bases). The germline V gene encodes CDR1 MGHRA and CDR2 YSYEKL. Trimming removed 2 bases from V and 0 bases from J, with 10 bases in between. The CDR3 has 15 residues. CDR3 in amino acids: CASSQPMTANYGYTF. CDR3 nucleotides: TGCGCCAGCAGCCAACCAATGACAGCTAACTATGGCTACACCTTC.

For the CDR3, the DNA is TGTGCCAGTAGTTTCTTTGGCACAAACACTGAAGCTTTCTTT. Translation gives CASSFFGTNTEAFF. This chain connects TRBV19 to TRBJ1-1, with D unclear. The CDR3 is made up of 14 amino acids. Trimming removed 5 bases at V and 2 bases at J, with 12 bases between. CDR1 LNHDA and CDR2 SQIVND come from the germline V gene (reference sequence). Full variable domain (outside the CDR3, taken from reference TRBV19 and TRBJ1-1): DGGITQSPKYLFRKEGQNVTLSCEQNLNHDAMYWYRQDPGQGLRLIYYSQIVNDFQKGDIAEGYSVSREKKESFPLTVTSAQKNPTAFYLCASSFFGTNTEAFFGQGTRLTVV.

The CDR3 loop is CASSSPAGTGTEAFF. The CDR3 bases are TGTGCCAGCAGCTCCCCCGCGGGAACCGGCACTGAAGCTTTCTTT. The chain employs TRBV11-2 and TRBJ1-1; no reliable D call. Germline assignment: CDR1 SGHAT and CDR2 FQNNGV. The V end was cut by 4 bases, the J end by 4 bases, with 16 bases between. The CDR3 sequence is 15 residues long.

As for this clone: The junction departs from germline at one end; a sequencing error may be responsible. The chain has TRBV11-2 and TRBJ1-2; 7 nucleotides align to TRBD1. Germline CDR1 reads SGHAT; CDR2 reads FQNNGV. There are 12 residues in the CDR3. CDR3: CASSRIDREVIF. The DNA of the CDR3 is TGTGCCAGCAGCCGAATCGACAGGGAGGTCATTTTC.

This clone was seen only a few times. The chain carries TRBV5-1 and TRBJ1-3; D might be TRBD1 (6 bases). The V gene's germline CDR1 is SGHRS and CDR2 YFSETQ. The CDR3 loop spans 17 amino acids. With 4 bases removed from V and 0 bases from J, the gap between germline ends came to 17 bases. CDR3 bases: TGCGCCAGCAGCCCCTATCCGACAGGCCTCTCTGGAAACACCATATATTTT. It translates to CASSPYPTGLSGNTIYF.

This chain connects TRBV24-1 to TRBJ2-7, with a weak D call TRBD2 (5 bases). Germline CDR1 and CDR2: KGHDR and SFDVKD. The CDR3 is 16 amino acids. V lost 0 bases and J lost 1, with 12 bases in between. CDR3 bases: TGTGCCACCAGTGATTTGCCGGTACAGCGGTCCTACGAGCAGTACGTC. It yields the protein CATSDLPVQRSYEQYV.

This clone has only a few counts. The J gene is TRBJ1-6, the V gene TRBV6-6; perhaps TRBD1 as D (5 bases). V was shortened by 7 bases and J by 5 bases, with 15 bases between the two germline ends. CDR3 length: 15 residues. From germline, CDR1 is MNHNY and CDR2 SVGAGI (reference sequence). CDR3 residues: CASTQLRENNSPLHF. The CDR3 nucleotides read TGTGCCAGCACCCAACTCAGGGAAAATAATTCACCCCTCCACTTT.

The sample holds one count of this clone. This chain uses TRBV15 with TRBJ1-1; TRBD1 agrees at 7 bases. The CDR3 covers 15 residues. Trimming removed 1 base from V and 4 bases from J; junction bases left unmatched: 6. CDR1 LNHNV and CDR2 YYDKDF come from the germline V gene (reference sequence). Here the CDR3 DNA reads TGTGCCACCAGCAGAGTCCGGGACAGTTTCACTGAAGCTTTCTTT. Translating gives CATSRVRDSFTEAFF. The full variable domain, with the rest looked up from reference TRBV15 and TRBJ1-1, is DAMVIQNPRYQVTQFGKPVTLSCSQTLNHNVMYWYQQKSSQAPKLLFHYYDKDFNNEADTPDNFQSRRPNTSFCFLDIRSPGLGDTAMYLCATSRVRDSFTEAFFGQGTRLTVV.

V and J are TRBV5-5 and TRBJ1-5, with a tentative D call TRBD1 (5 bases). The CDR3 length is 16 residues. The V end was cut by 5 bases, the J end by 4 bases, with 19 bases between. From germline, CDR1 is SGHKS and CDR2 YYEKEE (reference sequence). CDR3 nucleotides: TGTGCCAGCAGTCTAGCGGGCCCCCCAGGGAATCAGCCCCAGCATTTT. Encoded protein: CASSLAGPPGNQPQHF.

The CDR3 reads CASSEAHRLYGYTF. Here the CDR3 DNA reads TGTGCCAGCAGTGAAGCCCACAGGCTTTATGGCTACACCTTC. The rearrangement links TRBV25-1 to TRBJ1-2; D is perhaps TRBD1 (5 bases). Germline V gene lookup returns CDR1 MGHDK and CDR2 SYGVNS. V lost 2 bases and J lost 5, with 12 bases in between. The CDR3 runs 14 residues.

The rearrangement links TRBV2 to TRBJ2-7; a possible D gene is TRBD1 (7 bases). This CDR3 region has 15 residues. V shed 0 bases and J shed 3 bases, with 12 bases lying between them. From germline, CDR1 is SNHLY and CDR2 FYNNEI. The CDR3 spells CASSEARGQFYEQYV. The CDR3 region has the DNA TGTGCCAGCAGTGAAGCGCGGGGACAGTTCTACGAGCAGTACGTC.